The TCR beta chain under discussion was sequenced for a study of blood T cells in healthy people across ages. The study's findings and limits: Shifts in expanded clonotypes may have been confounded by donor CMV status, which was unknown.

The use of a sample-barcoded 5' primer and a J-beta primer mix characterized a second PCR of roughly 6 to 11 cycles. TCRdb re-derived calls from the 5' RACE reads in MiXCR, one entry per CDR3 protein. The sample yields fewer than 900,000 distinct CDR3 sequences, roughly 35% seen once. Of note for this clonotype: Its antigen is as yet unknown.

Trimming removed 6 bases at V and 5 bases at J, with 16 bases between. The CDR3 consists of 14 residues. Germline V lookup: CDR1 SNHLY, CDR2 FYNNEI. The chain links TRBV2 to TRBJ1-1; possible D gene TRBD1, 5 bases. This TCR came from a man between 18 and 35 years old in good health. The sample taken for sequencing was blood. CDR3 sequence reads: CASRGTLPRTEAFF. The CDR3, as DNA: TGTGCCAGCAGGGGGACCCTTCCGAGGACTGAAGCTTTCTTT.